The 25 T cell receptor beta chains given below trace back to one sample, sequenced in a study of vaccination and CD4 T cells after COVID-19 (dated by TCRdb to about 2022). Their specific antigens are unknown. Receptors were amplified or captured by PCR. Sequencing relied on an Illumina iSeq 100. DNA from cultured CD4+ T cells was subjected to TCR sequencing with the Oncomine TCR Beta short-read assay at the Johns Hopkins FTIC core. The public sequencing data were trimmed at Q25 with fastp and processed into clonotypes with MiXCR by TCRdb, which kept only in-frame beta chains. Identical CDR3 protein sequences are pooled into one entry, listed with their most common genes and DNA. Present in this sample are 15,000 to 20,000 distinct CDR3 sequences, 25% to 30% of which were seen just once. Approximately 15% of the sample comes from the top ten. Sample treatment or condition, as interpreted from the label and publication: approximately 10-day PBMC culture with coronavirus spike peptide pools or control peptides (ViraFEST assay).

The sample consisted of cultured CD4+ T cells from blood. These receptors were collected from a human donor with COVID-19.

V gene TRBV4-1 combines with J gene TRBJ2-5, with D perhaps matching TRBD1 (5 bases). V lost 0 bases and J 5 bases, leaving 10 bases between the germline ends. The CDR3 runs to 14 residues. CDR1 and CDR2 (germline): MGHRA, YSYEKL. In nucleotides, the CDR3 is TGCGCCAGCAGCCAAGAAAGCGCAGGGGAGACCCAGTACTTC. Residues: CASSQESAGETQYF.

The V call is TRBV5-1, the J call TRBJ2-5; 8 bases fit TRBD2. V was clipped by 0 bases and J by 2 bases; unmatched bases: 6. The CDR3 loop spans 16 amino acids. CDR1 and CDR2 from the germline V gene are SGHRS and YFSETQ. The CDR3 protein is CASSLVLAGSQETQYF. DNA for the CDR3: TGCGCCAGCAGCTTGGTATTAGCGGGGTCACAAGAGACCCAGTACTTC.

This sequence joins TRBV6-2 or TRBV6-3 and TRBJ1-2; no reliable D call. The CDR3 loop spans 12 amino acids. Trimming removed 11 bases at V and 7 bases at J, with 17 bases between. From germline, CDR1 is MNHEY and CDR2 SVGEGT. The CDR3 region is CAAGWRSRGYTF. In DNA, the CDR3 is TGTGCCGCCGGTTGGCGGTCCCGTGGCTACACCTTC.

The chain carries TRBV23-1 and TRBJ1-6; D gene ambiguous. TRBV23-1 is noted as an ORF with a role that remains uncertain. The ends were cut back, 6 bases at V and 6 bases at J, with 24 bases in the middle. CDR3 length: 18 residues. Here the CDR3 DNA reads TGCGCCAGCAGGCCGCCCCACGGGTTTGGCTTAGGTAATTCACCCCTCCACTTT. Amino acid sequence: CASRPPHGFGLGNSPLHF.

The chain is built from TRBV4-1 and TRBJ2-2; D perhaps matches TRBD2 (5 bases). V lost 0 bases and J lost 0, with 14 bases in between. This CDR3 contains 18 residues. Germline values: CDR1 MGHRA, CDR2 YSYEKL. This chain's CDR3 is CASSQERGLPANTGELFF. CDR3 bases: TGCGCCAGCAGCCAAGAACGGGGTCTCCCCGCGAACACCGGGGAGCTGTTTTTT.

This clonotype occurred a few times. The J gene is TRBJ1-1, the V gene TRBV19; weak D call: TRBD1 (6 bases). V lost 2 bases and J 2 bases, leaving 9 bases between the germline ends. CDR3 length: 14 residues. CDR1 LNHDA and CDR2 SQIVND come from the germline V gene (reference sequence). This CDR3 is CASSIRGGNTEAFF. DNA for the CDR3: TGTGCCAGTAGTATACGAGGGGGAAACACTGAAGCTTTCTTT.

V and J are TRBV6-1 and TRBJ2-7; D might be TRBD1 or TRBD2, each matching 6 bases. The germline V and J ends were trimmed by 6 bases and 7 bases, with 25 bases remaining between them. Germline V gene sequence: CDR1 MNHNS, CDR2 SASEGT. The CDR3 is 16 residues long. The CDR3 coding sequence is TGTGCCAGCAGCCCCAGTCCCCGGAGGGGGTCGAGAGAGCAGTACTTC. Translated: CASSPSPRRGSREQYF.

The gene calls are TRBV28 and TRBJ1-2; D possibly corresponds to TRBD1 (6 bases). Germline V gene sequence: CDR1 MDHEN, CDR2 SYDVKM. V was shortened by 5 bases and J by 8 bases, with 15 bases between the two germline ends. The CDR3 covers 13 residues. The CDR3 bases are TGTGCCAGCAGTGTTGTGGGACAAAGAGGCTACACCTTC. Translating gives CASSVVGQRGYTF.

The chain has TRBV27 and TRBJ2-6; D call uncertain. CDR1 and CDR2 from the germline V gene are MNHEY and SMNVEV (reference sequence). The CDR3 length is 14 residues. The germline V and J ends were trimmed by 5 bases and 0 bases, with 5 bases remaining between them. CDR3 coding DNA: TGTGCCAGCAGTACCCTCTCTGGGGCCAACGTCCTGACTTTC. Protein: CASSTLSGANVLTF. The variable domain in full, with the rest retrieved from reference TRBV27 and TRBJ2-6, is EAQVTQNPRYLITVTGKKLTVTCSQNMNHEYMSWYRQDPGLGLRQIYYSMNVEVTDKGDVPEGYKVSRKEKRNFPLILESPSPNQTSLYFCASSTLSGANVLTFGAGSRLTVL.

The chain couples TRBV10-3 to TRBJ2-5, with TRBD2 as a possible D gene (6 bases). The CDR3 covers 12 residues. V was shortened by 0 bases and J by 7 bases, with 6 bases between the two germline ends. The germline V gene has CDR1 ENHRY and CDR2 SYGVKD. This CDR3 is CAISESGGTQYF. The CDR3 DNA follows: TGTGCCATCAGTGAGTCGGGGGGGACCCAGTACTTC.

The chain recombines TRBV25-1 with TRBJ1-1, with D maybe TRBD1 (5 bases). Germline values: CDR1 MGHDK, CDR2 SYGVNS. CDR3 size: 15 residues. Trimming left V 5 bases short and J 4 bases short, with 17 bases between. The CDR3 DNA is TGTGCCAGCAGTCCCACGCAGGGTGGTAGCACTGAAGCTTTCTTT. This gives the protein CASSPTQGGSTEAFF.

V is TRBV19 and J is TRBJ2-7; D not certain. V lost 4 bases, J lost 4 bases, and 5 bases lay in between. The CDR3 consists of 11 residues. Per the germline V gene, CDR1 is LNHDA and CDR2 is SQIVND (reference sequence). CDR3 protein: CASSKGYEQYF. The CDR3 DNA reads TGTGCCAGTAGTAAAGGGTACGAGCAGTACTTC. Supplemented by reference TRBV19 and TRBJ2-7, the full variable domain reads DGGITQSPKYLFRKEGQNVTLSCEQNLNHDAMYWYRQDPGQGLRLIYYSQIVNDFQKGDIAEGYSVSREKKESFPLTVTSAQKNPTAFYLCASSKGYEQYFGPGTRLTVT.

This clonotype was detected a few times. The V call is TRBV20-1, the J call TRBJ2-5; D is undetermined. Trimming shortened V by 5 bases and J by 1 base, and 8 bases separated the two germline ends. The CDR3 loop spans 12 amino acids. The germline V gene has CDR1 DFQATT and CDR2 SNEGSKA (reference sequence). The CDR3 protein is CSALGLQETQYF. CDR3 nucleotide sequence: TGCAGTGCTCTAGGGCTCCAAGAGACCCAGTACTTC.

This clonotype has more than one count but fewer than ten. The V gene is TRBV20-1, the J gene TRBJ2-1; TRBD1 agrees at 8 bases. Looked up from germline, CDR1 is DFQATT and CDR2 is SNEGSKA (reference sequence). The J segment lost 6 bases and the V segment lost 1 base, leaving 11 bases of the junction unmatched. This CDR3 region has 16 residues. The CDR3 loop is CSARGSPGQVVNEQFF. In DNA form, the CDR3 reads TGCAGTGCTAGAGGTTCTCCGGGACAGGTGGTCAATGAGCAGTTCTTC.

The gene calls are TRBV5-1 and TRBJ2-7, with 10 bases fitting TRBD2. Germline CDR1 and CDR2: SGHRS and YFSETQ. The trim removed 0 bases at V and 7 bases at J, leaving 4 bases unmatched. This CDR3 has 14 amino acids. The CDR3 reads CASSLVAGGREQYF. The CDR3 nucleotides are TGCGCCAGCAGCTTGGTAGCGGGGGGACGGGAGCAGTACTTC.

This clonotype was observed a few times. The rearrangement uses TRBV20-1 and TRBJ1-5; no reliable D call. The CDR3 spans 16 residues. Germline CDR1 reads DFQATT; CDR2 reads SNEGSKA (reference sequence). Between the trimmed V and J ends, which lost 5 bases and 0 bases, there was a span of 17 bases. DNA of the CDR3: TGCAGTGCTCGCCCCACATGGCAATATAGCAATCAGCCCCAGCATTTT. Encoded protein: CSARPTWQYSNQPQHF.

The V call is TRBV11-2, the J call TRBJ1-2; weak D call: TRBD1 (5 bases). This CDR3 region has 16 residues. From germline, CDR1 is SGHAT and CDR2 FQNNGV. V was pared by 5 bases and J by 5 bases, with 21 bases between. This CDR3 reads CASSPRERRAPYGYTF. DNA of the CDR3: TGTGCCAGCAGCCCCAGGGAGCGTAGGGCCCCTTATGGCTACACCTTC.

V and J are TRBV18 and TRBJ1-4; 8 bases agree with TRBD1. V lost 5 bases and J lost 5; bases outside the gene matches: 4. This CDR3 has 14 residues. Germline V gene lookup returns CDR1 KGHSH and CDR2 LQKENI. This chain's CDR3 is CASSGQGRNEKLFF. In DNA form, the CDR3 reads TGTGCCAGCTCAGGACAGGGTAGAAATGAAAAACTGTTTTTT.

The genes are TRBV2 and TRBJ2-5; D possibly corresponds to TRBD1 (6 bases). Germline V CDR1 and CDR2: SNHLY, FYNNEI. V was clipped by 6 bases and J by 2 bases, with 10 bases between them. CDR3 length equals 13 residues. DNA for the CDR3: TGTGCCAGCAGCGTTCAGGGGCAAGAGACCCAGTACTTC. As protein: CASSVQGQETQYF.

The gene calls are TRBV9 and TRBJ2-1; possibly TRBD1 for D (6 bases). CDR3 length: 16 amino acids. The V end was cut by 3 bases, the J end by 1 base, with 14 bases between. The germline gives CDR1 SGDLS, CDR2 YYNGEE. CDR3 sequence (DNA): TGTGCCAGCAGCGCGGCCACAGGGCCGTCCTACAATGAGCAGTTCTTC. It codes for CASSAATGPSYNEQFF.

The chain couples TRBV7-2 to TRBJ1-3; the D gene is possibly TRBD1 (5 bases). Germline lookup yields CDR1 SGHTA and CDR2 FQGNSA. The CDR3 has 13 residues. Between the trimmed V and J ends, which lost 3 bases and 5 bases, there was a span of 8 bases. The CDR3 reads CASSFDRRNTIYF. CDR3 sequence (DNA): TGTGCCAGCAGCTTCGACAGAAGAAACACCATATATTTT.

This clonotype came up a few times. The chain links TRBV6-1 to TRBJ2-5; 16 bases agree with TRBD2. V was pared by 7 bases and J by 5 bases, with 13 bases of the junction left unmatched. CDR3 length: 18 amino acids. Per germline, CDR1 MNHNS and CDR2 SASEGT. CDR3 DNA sequence: TGTGCCAGCAACCCGGGACTAGCGGGGGGGCCTTTAGGGGAGACCCAGTACTTC. This translates into CASNPGLAGGPLGETQYF.

The chain links TRBV20-1 to TRBJ1-5, with TRBD1 as a possible D gene (6 bases). V gave up 0 bases and J gave up 7 bases, with 13 bases separating them. The length of the CDR3 is 14 residues. Germline-derived CDR1 and CDR2 are DFQATT and SNEGSKA (reference sequence). The CDR3 reads CSARERGGRQPQHF. In nucleotides, the CDR3 is TGCAGTGCTAGAGAGAGGGGGGGCAGGCAGCCCCAGCATTTT.

This clonotype occurred a few times. V gene TRBV2 combines with J gene TRBJ2-7; D possibly uses TRBD1 or TRBD2 (6 bases each). The V and J ends lost 11 bases and 3 bases respectively, with 14 bases between them. From germline, CDR1 is SNHLY and CDR2 FYNNEI. The length of the CDR3 is 12 residues. The CDR3 sequence is CAGGRDLYEQYF. CDR3 nucleotides: TGTGCCGGGGGGCGGGACCTCTACGAGCAGTACTTC.

CDR3 nucleotide sequence: TGTGCCAGCAGTGGACAGGCGGGGGAAAAACTGTTTTTT. As protein: CASSGQAGEKLFF. The rearrangement joins TRBV25-1 to TRBJ1-4, with a possible D match to TRBD1 (6 bases). Germline lookup yields CDR1 MGHDK and CDR2 SYGVNS. This CDR3 spans 13 amino acids. Trimming removed 4 bases from V and 8 bases from J, with 11 bases in between.